These 24 T cell receptor beta chains were sequenced from one sample in a study of T cells in tumors after PD-1 blockade. The protocol was immunoSEQ multiplex PCR, while the TCRdb copy is restricted to in-frame clones and leaves out a portion. Of over 60,000 clones listed, roughly 70% were seen once; the top ten hold approximately 4.5%. The sequenced sample was PBMCs, obtained after anti-PD-1 treatment. These receptors were obtained from a human donor with basal cell carcinoma.

This clone was found a few times. The chain has TRBV5-1 and TRBJ1-5; 9 nucleotides line up with TRBD1. Germline V gives CDR1 SGHRS, CDR2 YFSETQ. The CDR3 has 15 amino acids. V dropped 3 bases and J dropped 1; count of bases not matched to a gene: 2. The CDR3 region is CASSSGQGSNQPQHF. The CDR3 bases are TGCGCCAGCAGCTCGGGACAGGGAAGCAATCAGCCCCAGCATTTT. The whole variable domain, remainder taken from reference TRBV5-1 and TRBJ1-5, is KAGVTQTPRYLIKTRGQQVTLSCSPISGHRSVSWYQQTPGQGLQFLFEYFSETQRNKGNFPGRFSGRQFSNSRSEMNVSTLELGDSALYLCASSSGQGSNQPQHFGDGTRLSIL.

In this sample, this clone turned up a few times. V and J are TRBV2 and TRBJ2-1; D ambiguous. Germline CDR1 reads SNHLY; CDR2 reads FYNNEI. The CDR3 has 11 amino acids. Trimming removed 5 bases from V and 12 bases from J, with 11 bases in between. The CDR3 here is CASSYLEVQFF. The CDR3 region has the DNA TGTGCCAGCAGTTATCTAGAAGTGCAGTTCTTC.

The chain recombines TRBV14 with TRBJ2-5; no clear D gene. This CDR3 contains 11 residues. From germline, CDR1 is SGHDN and CDR2 FVKESK. The germline V and J ends were trimmed by 0 bases and 5 bases, with 1 base remaining between them. The CDR3 loop is CASSQDETQYF. CDR3 bases: TGTGCCAGCAGCCAAGATGAGACCCAGTACTTC. The whole variable domain, filled in from reference TRBV14 and TRBJ2-5, reads EAGVTQFPSHSVIEKGQTVTLRCDPISGHDNLYWYRRVMGKEIKFLLHFVKESKQDESGMPNNRFLAERTGGTYSTLKVQPAELEDSGVYFCASSQDETQYFGPGTRLLVL.

On this clone: Additional DNA sequences in this sample encode the identical CDR3. This chain links TRBV29-1 with TRBJ1-4; D is undetermined. The CDR3 covers 13 residues. From germline, CDR1 is SQVTM and CDR2 ANQGSEA. V dropped 6 bases and J dropped 7 bases, with 15 bases sitting between them. Here the CDR3 reads CSVRTGGSEKLFF. The CDR3, as DNA: TGCAGCGTCCGGACCGGAGGGAGTGAAAAACTGTTTTTT. The whole variable domain, remainder taken from reference TRBV29-1 and TRBJ1-4, is SAVISQKPSRDICQRGTSLTIQCQVDSQVTMMFWYRQQPGQSLTLIATANQGSEATYESGFVIDKFPISRPNLTFSTLTVSNMSPEDSSIYLCSVRTGGSEKLFFGSGTQLSVL.

The chain links TRBV5-6 to TRBJ1-1, with a possible D match to TRBD1 (6 bases). The ends were cut back, 1 base at V and 5 bases at J, with 18 bases in the middle. This CDR3 has 16 amino acids. Germline V gives CDR1 SGHDT, CDR2 YYEEEE. The CDR3 reads CASSLPTGRVETEAFF. As DNA, the CDR3 is TGTGCCAGCAGCTTGCCGACAGGTCGGGTGGAGACTGAAGCTTTCTTT. Full variable domain (outside the CDR3, taken from reference TRBV5-6 and TRBJ1-1): DAGVTQSPTHLIKTRGQQVTLRCSPKSGHDTVSWYQQALGQGPQFIFQYYEEEERQRGNFPDRFSGHQFPNYSSELNVNALLLGDSALYLCASSLPTGRVETEAFFGQGTRLTVV.

This clone was found a few times. This sequence joins TRBV18 and TRBJ1-1; no clear D gene. This CDR3 has 14 residues. Germline CDR1 reads KGHSH; CDR2 reads LQKENI. V lost 3 bases to trimming and J lost 7 bases, with 15 bases between them. The CDR3 reads CASSPEQIVGEAFF. CDR3 DNA: TGTGCCAGCTCACCGGAGCAAATCGTGGGTGAAGCTTTCTTT.

This clone was recorded a few times. The chain links TRBV7-9 to TRBJ1-1; D is unresolved. Germline V gives CDR1 SEHNR, CDR2 FQNEAQ (reference sequence). The CDR3 sequence is 12 residues long. V was cut by 3 bases and J by 2 bases, with 4 bases left in between. This CDR3 reads CASSLLNTEAFF. The CDR3 DNA sequence: TGTGCCAGCAGCTTGCTCAACACTGAAGCTTTCTTT.

The chain is built from TRBV6-5 and TRBJ1-2; weak D call: TRBD1 (5 bases). The ends were cut back, 5 bases at V and 4 bases at J, with 11 bases in the middle. The length of the CDR3 is 13 residues. Germline CDR1 is MNHEY and CDR2 is SVGAGI. CDR3 residues: CASSPGESYGYTF. CDR3 DNA sequence: TGTGCCAGCAGTCCGGGGGAGTCCTATGGCTACACCTTC.

The chain employs TRBV11-1 and TRBJ2-5; TRBD2 matches 8 bases. Per the germline V gene, CDR1 is SGHAT and CDR2 is FQDESV (reference sequence). Trimming cost V 3 bases and J 2 bases; bases outside gene matches: 8. This CDR3 is 16 amino acids long. For the CDR3, the DNA is TGTGCCAGCAGCTTGGGACTAACGGGGGGGCAAGAGACCCAGTACTTC. Amino acids: CASSLGLTGGQETQYF.

Written as DNA, the CDR3 is TGTGCCAGCAATGGGCGGGGGGGCGTGGATACGCAGTATTTT. Translation: CASNGRGGVDTQYF. V is TRBV5-4 and J is TRBJ2-3; 9 bases are shared with TRBD2. Germline CDR1 and CDR2: SGHNT and YYREEE (reference sequence). This CDR3 contains 14 residues. J was trimmed by 6 bases and V by 6 bases; bases with no gene match: 8.

This clone was counted between two and nine times. DNA of the CDR3: TGTGCCTGGAGTCTGGACAGCTACGAGCAGTACTTC. Protein: CAWSLDSYEQYF. This chain joins TRBV30 and TRBJ2-7; perhaps TRBD1 as D (6 bases). The CDR3 length is 12 residues. The germline V and J ends were trimmed by 2 bases and 3 bases, with 8 bases remaining between them. Germline V CDR1 and CDR2: GTSNPN, SVGIG (reference sequence).

The V and J genes are TRBV7-9 and TRBJ2-5, with D possibly TRBD2 on 6 matching bases. Germline V gene lookup returns CDR1 SEHNR and CDR2 FQNEAQ (reference sequence). V lost 5 bases and J lost 2, with 12 bases in between. The length of the CDR3 is 14 residues. Here the CDR3 DNA reads TGTGCCAGCAGCCCAGAGGAGGGTCAAGAGACCCAGTACTTC. Translating gives CASSPEEGQETQYF.

The V call is TRBV24-1, the J call TRBJ2-1; 9 positions match TRBD1. The germline V gene encodes CDR1 KGHDR and CDR2 SFDVKD. The CDR3 totals 11 residues. V lost 9 bases, J lost 7 bases, and 0 bases stayed unmatched. The CDR3 DNA reads as TGTGCCACCGGGACAGGGAATGAGCAGTTCTTC. It encodes CATGTGNEQFF.

A single count supports this clone. The V and J genes are TRBV19 and TRBJ2-2; possibly TRBD1 or TRBD2 for D (5 bases each). The germline V gene encodes CDR1 LNHDA and CDR2 SQIVND (reference sequence). V lost 1 base to trimming and J lost 0 bases, with 9 bases between them. The CDR3 is made up of 16 amino acids. CDR3 in amino acids: CASSIGRDANTGELFF. CDR3 nucleotide sequence: TGTGCCAGTAGTATAGGCAGGGACGCGAACACCGGGGAGCTGTTTTTT.

Note on this clone: A read error may produce the germline difference seen at one junction end. The chain has TRBV5-5 and TRBJ1-3; D unresolved. The CDR3 totals 16 residues. Germline CDR1 and CDR2: SGHKS and YYEKEE (reference sequence). The CDR3 region is CVSSLDGTYSGNTIYF. The CDR3, as DNA: TGTGTCAGCAGCTTGGACGGCACCTACTCTGGAAACACCATATATTTT.

This clone was recorded only once. The chain links TRBV2 to TRBJ1-1; possible D gene TRBD1, 5 bases. V lost 6 bases to trimming and J lost 0 bases, with 14 bases between them. Germline V gene lookup returns CDR1 SNHLY and CDR2 FYNNEI. The CDR3 consists of 15 residues. The CDR3 sequence is CASRIPGTVNTEAFF. For the CDR3, the DNA is TGTGCCAGCAGAATCCCCGGGACGGTGAACACTGAAGCTTTCTTT. The entire variable domain, with the rest obtained from reference TRBV2 and TRBJ1-1, is as follows: EPEVTQTPSHQVTQMGQEVILRCVPISNHLYFYWYRQILGQKVEFLVSFYNNEISEKSEIFDDQFSVERPDGSNFTLKIRSTKLEDSAMYFCASRIPGTVNTEAFFGQGTRLTVV.

The chain couples TRBV15 to TRBJ1-5, with TRBD1 matching over 10 bases. Germline trimming cut 1 base from V and 4 bases from J; bases unmatched to any gene: 4. CDR3 length: 16 residues. Germline V gene data show CDR1 as LNHNV and CDR2 as YYDKDF (reference sequence). For the CDR3, the DNA is TGTGCCACCAGCAGAGGGGGGACAGGGGAAAATCAGCCCCAGCATTTT. Translated: CATSRGGTGENQPQHF.

With respect to this clone: The missing conserved phenylalanine or tryptophan at the end of this CDR3 makes a read error likely. No DNA is shown, since the ends of the CDR3 on it are uncertain; the CDR3 is the one TCRdb lists. The chain uses TRBV7-8 and TRBJ1-1; the table's D gene call, TRBD1, was not cross checked with the DNA. The CDR3 length equals 13 residues, ends included. Germline V CDR1 and CDR2: SGHVS, FQNEAQ. The CDR3 protein is CASSLGTGDSQEI.

This clone showed up just once. This rearrangement joins TRBV9 to TRBJ1-4; the D gene is possibly TRBD1 (5 bases). Deletions cut 0 bases from V and 8 bases from J, with 14 bases between. Germline CDR1 reads SGDLS; CDR2 reads YYNGEE. This CDR3 is 15 amino acids long. This chain's CDR3 is CASSVAGGREEKLFF. CDR3 nucleotide sequence: TGTGCCAGCAGCGTAGCGGGGGGGAGAGAAGAAAAACTGTTTTTT.

The rearrangement uses TRBV24-1 and TRBJ2-3; D is ambiguous. The CDR3 runs 12 residues. V lost 4 bases, J lost 5 bases, and 6 bases lay in between. Germline V gene data show CDR1 as KGHDR and CDR2 as SFDVKD. The CDR3 protein is CATSDPGDTQYF. CDR3 nucleotides: TGTGCCACCAGTGACCCAGGAGATACGCAGTATTTT.

The CDR3 reads CASRGQDYYTEAFF. The CDR3 DNA reads TGTGCCAGTAGGGGGCAGGACTATTACACTGAAGCTTTCTTT. This rearrangement joins TRBV19 to TRBJ1-1; TRBD1 might be the D (5 bases). Germline CDR1 is LNHDA and CDR2 is SQIVND (reference sequence). V was clipped by 6 bases and J by 3 bases, with 14 bases between them. The CDR3 is 14 amino acids.

The V call is TRBV9, the J call TRBJ1-1, with D maybe TRBD1 (5 bases). CDR3 length: 14 residues. Trimming shortened V by 0 bases and J by 4 bases, and 10 bases separated the two germline ends. Germline V gene lookup returns CDR1 SGDLS and CDR2 YYNGEE. CDR3 nucleotide sequence: TGTGCCAGCAGCGTAGCCGGGGGGAGCACTGAAGCTTTCTTT. Its protein is CASSVAGGSTEAFF.

The rearrangement links TRBV10-3 to TRBJ2-7; D tentatively reads TRBD1 or TRBD2 (5 bases each). CDR3 length equals 13 residues. Per germline, CDR1 ENHRY and CDR2 SYGVKD. The V end lost 6 bases, the J end lost 1 base, and 10 bases lay between the germline ends. The CDR3 bases are TGTGCCATCAGGGGACGGTTGTCCTACGAGCAGTACTTC. As protein: CAIRGRLSYEQYF.

The J gene is TRBJ2-5, the V gene TRBV3-1 (or the pseudogene TRBV3-2), with TRBD1 as a possible D gene (6 bases). Germline V CDR1 and CDR2: LGHDT, YNNKEL (reference sequence). Trimming cost V 8 bases and J 5 bases, with 21 bases left between them. The CDR3 contains 15 residues. The DNA for the CDR3 is TGTGCCAGCCTTCCCTTGGGGGCAAGGGAGGAGACCCAGTACTTC. Amino acid sequence: CASLPLGAREETQYF.